Here is one T cell receptor (beta chain) with its context. Its cognate antigen is unknown. This sample was included in a study of radiation and T cells in renal cell carcinoma. General study results and limits: No pretreatment tumor biopsies were available for baseline clonotypes.

Time point here: blood 4 weeks post-SBRT, at nephrectomy. Described treatment: 15 Gy SBRT to primary tumor, nephrectomy 4 weeks later. Serial blood draws occurred at baseline and 2 and 4 weeks post-SBRT. In germline, CDR1 is MNHNY, CDR2 SVGAGI (reference sequence). The V end was cut by 2 bases, the J end by 8 bases, with 12 bases between. This CDR3 is 13 amino acids long. The assay was immunoSEQ multiplex PCR, and TCRdb's table has in-frame clones only and misses some. There are around 100,000 clones in the sample; around 80% occur only once, and less than 7.5% lies in the top ten. J is TRBJ1-1 and V is TRBV6-6; possibly TRBD1 for D (6 bases). Sequenced material: blood, taken from a patient whose treatment included radiotherapy and nephrectomy. This TCR derives from a man aged 60 to 69 with renal cell carcinoma. The CDR3 sequence: CASSYVRTGEAFF. For the CDR3, the DNA is TGTGCCAGCAGTTACGTTAGAACAGGGGAAGCTTTCTTT.